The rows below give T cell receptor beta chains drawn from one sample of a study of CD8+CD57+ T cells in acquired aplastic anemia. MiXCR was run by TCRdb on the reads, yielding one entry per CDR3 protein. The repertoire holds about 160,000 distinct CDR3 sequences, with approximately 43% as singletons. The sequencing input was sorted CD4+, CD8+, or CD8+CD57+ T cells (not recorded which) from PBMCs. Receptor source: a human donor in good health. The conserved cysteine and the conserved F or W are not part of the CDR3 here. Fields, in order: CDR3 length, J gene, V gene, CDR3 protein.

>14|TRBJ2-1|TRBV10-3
AISGKAEISYNEQF
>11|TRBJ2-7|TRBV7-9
ASSPSGTYEQY
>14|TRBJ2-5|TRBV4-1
ASSLQPPGQRETQY
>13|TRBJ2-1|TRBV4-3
ASSQRGGSYNEQF
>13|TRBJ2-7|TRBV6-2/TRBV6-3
ASSYLGGIDYEQY
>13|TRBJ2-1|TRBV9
ASSELASSYNEQF
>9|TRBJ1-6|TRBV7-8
ASSLGSREE
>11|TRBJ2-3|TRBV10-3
ATTGRSTDTQY
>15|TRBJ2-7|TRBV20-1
SARPGTSGDPWHEQY
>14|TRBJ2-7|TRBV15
ATSRDRGTGRHEQY
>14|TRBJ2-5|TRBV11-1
ASSLGGLGLQETQY
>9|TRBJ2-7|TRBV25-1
ASSGHFEQY
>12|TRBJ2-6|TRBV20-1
SADSISGANVLT
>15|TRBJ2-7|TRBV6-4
ASSDPGLAGGLYEQY
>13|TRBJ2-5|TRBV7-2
ASSLVAGGRETQY
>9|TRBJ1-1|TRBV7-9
ASSLPGSAF
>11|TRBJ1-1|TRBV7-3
ASSQSGGDEAF
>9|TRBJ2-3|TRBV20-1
SARSLGGRY
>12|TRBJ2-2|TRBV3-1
ASSTHGTSGELF
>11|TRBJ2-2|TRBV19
ASSTRNTGELF
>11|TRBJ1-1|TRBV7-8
ASSLGTAVSAF
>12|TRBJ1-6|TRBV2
ASSEMHGDSPLH
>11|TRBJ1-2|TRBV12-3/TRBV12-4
ASSLGGSYGYT
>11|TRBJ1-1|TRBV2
ASKGRGLSGAF
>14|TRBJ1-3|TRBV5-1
ASQPYDRNSGNTIC
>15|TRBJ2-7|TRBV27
ASSRKGQGVGSYEQY
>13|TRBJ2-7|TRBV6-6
ASSYPTFGIYEQY
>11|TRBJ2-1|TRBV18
ASSPPAGVEQF
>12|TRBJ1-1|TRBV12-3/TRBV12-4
ASSLNNPNTEAF
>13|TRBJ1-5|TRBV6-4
ASSGRSDSNQPQH
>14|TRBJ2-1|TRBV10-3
AISESPREVTNEQF
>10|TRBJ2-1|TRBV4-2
ASSQDLGEQF
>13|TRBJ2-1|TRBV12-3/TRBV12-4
ASSFLAGEFNEQF
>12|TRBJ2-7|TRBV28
ASSRRTRPYEQY
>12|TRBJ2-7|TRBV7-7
ASSLSRSSYEQY
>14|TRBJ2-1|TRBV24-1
ATSDRKGRSYNEQF
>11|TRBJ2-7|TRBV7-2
ASSLEAINEQY
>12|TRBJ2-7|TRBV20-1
SASRGQGTYEQY
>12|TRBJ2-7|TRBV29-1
SGAVGQGAYEQY
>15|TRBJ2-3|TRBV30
AWSESGGVGRMRTQY
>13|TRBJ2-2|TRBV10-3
AIRTGTGETGELF
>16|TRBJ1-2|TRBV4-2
ASSRRQGALDRRRGYT
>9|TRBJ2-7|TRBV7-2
ASSLGGKQY
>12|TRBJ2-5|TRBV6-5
ASSYRRDQETQY
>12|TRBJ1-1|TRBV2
ASSDLGVFTEAF
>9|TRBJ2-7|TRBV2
ASSEVYEQY
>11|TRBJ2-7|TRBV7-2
ASSFAGAYEQY
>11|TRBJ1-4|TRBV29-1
SVGRTGYEKLF
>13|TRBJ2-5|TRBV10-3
AISDTSGAGETQY
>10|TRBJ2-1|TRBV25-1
ASKEGGLEQF
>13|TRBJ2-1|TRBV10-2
ASSVGQDLSDEQF
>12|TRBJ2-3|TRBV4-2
ASSQGAKYGTQY
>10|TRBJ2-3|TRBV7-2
ASSSSTDTQY
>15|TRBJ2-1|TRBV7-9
ASSPPGGGSTLNEQF
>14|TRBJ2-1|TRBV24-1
ATSESGTSGRAAQF
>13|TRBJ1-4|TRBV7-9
ASSLSGGPNEKLF
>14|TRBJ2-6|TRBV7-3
ASSSRTGAGANVLT
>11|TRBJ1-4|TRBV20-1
SAWGTTNEKLF
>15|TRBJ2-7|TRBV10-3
AIRGDKTRSRDYEQY